This TCR beta chain appears in the sequencing data of a study of blood T cell repertoires in COVID-19. Study processing details: Using reference gene primer amplification, nucleated cell counts were estimated. The assay was immunoSEQ multiplex PCR, and TCRdb's table has in-frame clones only and misses some. The V and J calls and clone size come from that table; D and trimming were worked out from the DNA. Of roughly 300,000 clones listed, roughly 93% are singletons. Sequences were obtained from PBMCs or T cells enriched from blood (not recorded which). This sequence was found in a middle-aged woman with acute COVID-19.

The CDR3 sequence: CASSGSGTDTQYF. The CDR3 bases are TGTGCCAGCAGCGGGAGCGGGACAGATACGCAGTATTTT. The rearrangement joins TRBV7-2 to TRBJ2-3; a weak D match, TRBD2 (6 bases). This CDR3 is built from 13 residues. V was shortened by 5 bases and J by 3 bases, with 9 bases between the two germline ends. The germline gives CDR1 SGHTA, CDR2 FQGNSA.